The next 27 T cell receptor beta chains were all read from a single sample in a study of cytomegalovirus exposure and HLA in healthy donors. TCRdb keeps only in-frame clones here, not all; method: immunoSEQ multiplex PCR. The data contain around 190,000 clones, roughly three quarters of them singletons. The specimen sequenced was PBMCs. The receptors come from a woman between 25 and 40 years old in good health and CMV-seronegative.

The rearrangement uses TRBV18 and TRBJ2-7; 9 bases match TRBD2. This CDR3 is built from 16 residues. The V gene end was trimmed by 0 bases and the J gene end by 0 bases; junction bases not matched to a gene: 3. Germline V gene data show CDR1 as KGHSH and CDR2 as LQKENI. Written as DNA, the CDR3 is TGTGCCAGCTCACCACCAGGACTAGCGAACTCCTACGAGCAGTACTTC. Amino acids: CASSPPGLANSYEQYF.

This clone has only a few counts. The chain recombines TRBV7-9 with TRBJ2-2, with 10 nucleotides matching TRBD1. The V gene's germline CDR1 is SEHNR and CDR2 FQNEAQ (reference sequence). The CDR3 consists of 16 residues. V shed 4 bases and J 3 bases; nucleotides not matched to a gene: 5. CDR3 coding DNA: TGTGCCAGCAGCTCGGGACAGGGGTTCTACACCGGGGAGCTGTTTTTT. This encodes CASSSGQGFYTGELFF.

The chain carries TRBV7-9 and TRBJ1-4; TRBD1 might be the D (6 bases). Germline assignment: CDR1 SEHNR and CDR2 FQNEAQ (reference sequence). This CDR3 has 13 residues. Trimming took 2 bases from V and 12 from J, leaving 13 bases between them. In DNA, the CDR3 is TGTGCCAGCAGCTTAAGTTCTCCAGGGGAACTGTTTTTT. Protein product: CASSLSSPGELFF.

This chain uses TRBV29-1 with TRBJ2-7; 10 nucleotides align to TRBD1. Germline V CDR1 and CDR2: SQVTM, ANQGSEA. The CDR3 has 12 amino acids. J lost 4 bases, V lost 6 bases, and 3 bases had no gene match. CDR3 bases: TGCAGCGTCTGGGGACAGGGGTACGAGCAGTACTTC. Translated, it gives CSVWGQGYEQYF.

The genes are TRBV5-6 and TRBJ1-2; D is possibly TRBD1 (6 bases). The CDR3 runs to 15 residues. Between the trimmed V and J ends, which lost 2 bases and 0 bases, there was a span of 11 bases. Looked up from germline, CDR1 is SGHDT and CDR2 is YYEEEE. The CDR3 bases are TGTGCCAGCAGCTTCCAAGGGGGAGCTAACTATGGCTACACCTTC. As protein: CASSFQGGANYGYTF.

The chain employs TRBV5-5 and TRBJ2-2, with 7 bases aligning to TRBD1. The CDR3 length is 15 residues. From germline, CDR1 is SGHKS and CDR2 YYEKEE (reference sequence). After removal of 4 bases from V and 0 bases from J, the junction contained 3 bases not matched to a gene. CDR3 in DNA: TGTGCCAGCAGCCCAGGGACAGCGAACACCGGGGAGCTGTTTTTT. Its translation: CASSPGTANTGELFF.

The gene calls are TRBV28 and TRBJ1-3, with D tentatively TRBD1 (5 bases). This CDR3 contains 17 residues. With 5 bases removed from V and 0 bases from J, the gap between germline ends came to 17 bases. Germline lookup yields CDR1 MDHEN and CDR2 SYDVKM. In DNA form, the CDR3 reads TGTGCCAGCAGTCGTCAGGGTCGGGCACTCTCTGGAAACACCATATATTTT. Its protein is CASSRQGRALSGNTIYF.

This chain links TRBV15 with TRBJ2-1; TRBD1 agrees at 9 bases. The length of the CDR3 is 15 residues. Germline V CDR1 and CDR2: LNHNV, YYDKDF (reference sequence). Germline trimming cut 5 bases from V and 1 base from J; bases unmatched to any gene: 3. The CDR3 region is CATSGGQGSYNEQFF. The CDR3, as DNA: TGTGCCACCAGCGGGGGACAGGGATCCTACAATGAGCAGTTCTTC.

V gene TRBV7-9 combines with J gene TRBJ2-1, with D unresolved. With 2 bases removed from V and 8 bases from J, the gap between germline ends came to 7 bases. The germline CDR1 and CDR2 sequences are SEHNR and FQNEAQ (reference sequence). The CDR3 is 12 amino acids. CDR3 sequence (DNA): TGTGCCAGCAGCTTATTAAGCGATGAGCAGTTCTTC. It encodes CASSLLSDEQFF.

This clone was counted between two and nine times. This sequence joins TRBV25-1 and TRBJ1-2; possible D gene TRBD1, 6 bases. CDR1 MGHDK and CDR2 SYGVNS come from the germline V gene. The CDR3 consists of 11 residues. The V end lost 4 bases, the J end lost 8 bases, and 8 bases lay between the germline ends. The CDR3 sequence is CASSAGVGYTF. CDR3 DNA: TGTGCCAGCAGTGCAGGGGTGGGCTACACCTTC.

J is TRBJ2-3 and V is TRBV4-2, with 10 bases aligning to TRBD1. Germline CDR1 LGHNA, CDR2 YNFKEQ. The CDR3 spans 17 residues. The trim removed 2 bases at V and 4 bases at J, leaving 9 bases unmatched. CDR3 amino acids: CASSQLETGGFADTQYF. The CDR3 region has the DNA TGTGCCAGCAGCCAATTGGAGACAGGGGGCTTCGCAGATACGCAGTATTTT.

The rearrangement uses TRBV6-1 and TRBJ2-7; 10 bases match TRBD2. CDR1 is MNHNS, CDR2 SASEGT, per germline. The CDR3 length is 18 residues. V was pared by 2 bases and J by 0 bases, with 10 bases of the junction left unmatched. This chain's CDR3 is CASSEWGSGRRFSYEQYF. In nucleotides, the CDR3 is TGTGCCAGCAGTGAATGGGGTAGCGGGAGGAGATTCTCCTACGAGCAGTACTTC.

The genes are TRBV5-6 and TRBJ1-4; TRBD1 might be the D (5 bases). Trimming shortened V by 5 bases and J by 0 bases, and 11 bases separated the two germline ends. The CDR3 spans 15 residues. Germline loops: CDR1 SGHDT, CDR2 YYEEEE. CDR3 sequence (DNA): TGTGCCAGCAGTCCAGGACAAGCAACTAATGAAAAACTGTTTTTT. It encodes CASSPGQATNEKLFF.

J is TRBJ2-3 and V is TRBV2, with 7 bases fitting TRBD1. The trim removed 4 bases at V and 7 bases at J, leaving 8 bases unmatched. The CDR3 is 14 residues long. CDR1 is SNHLY and CDR2 is FYNNEI in the germline V gene. The CDR3 nucleotides read TGTGCCAGCAGTGTCGCGACAGGGCAAAATACGCAGTATTTT. Its protein product is CASSVATGQNTQYF.

The gene calls are TRBV19 and TRBJ2-2, with D possibly being TRBD2 (5 bases). Deletions cut 5 bases from V and 3 bases from J, with 13 bases between. Germline V gene lookup returns CDR1 LNHDA and CDR2 SQIVND (reference sequence). The CDR3 runs to 15 residues. The CDR3 coding sequence is TGTGCCAGTAGTCCCAAGGACTCGTACACCGGGGAGCTGTTTTTT. Translating it yields CASSPKDSYTGELFF.

This chain uses TRBV15 with TRBJ1-5; tentatively, D is TRBD1 (5 bases). The length of the CDR3 is 13 residues. Germline lookup yields CDR1 LNHNV and CDR2 YYDKDF (reference sequence). Deletions cut 9 bases from V and 6 bases from J, with 15 bases between. The CDR3 nucleotides read TGTGCCACGACCCAGTCCGGGGGTCAGCCCCAGCATTTT. It is translated as CATTQSGGQPQHF.

The chain carries TRBV4-1 and TRBJ1-1, with 8 nucleotides matching TRBD1. Germline-derived CDR1 and CDR2 are MGHRA and YSYEKL. This CDR3 is 16 amino acids long. Germline trimming cut 1 base from V and 6 bases from J; bases unmatched to any gene: 10. The CDR3 sequence: CASSQVRQGRYSEAFF. Written as DNA, the CDR3 is TGCGCCAGCAGCCAAGTGAGACAGGGGCGTTACTCTGAAGCTTTCTTT.

The V and J genes are TRBV4-2 and TRBJ2-7; 9 bases line up with TRBD2. Germline CDR1 LGHNA, CDR2 YNFKEQ. This CDR3 is 16 amino acids long. V lost 0 bases and J lost 4; bases outside the gene matches: 7. CDR3 DNA sequence: TGTGCCAGCAGCCAAGATTCTAGCGGGATCGTTTACGAGCAGTACTTC. This sequence encodes CASSQDSSGIVYEQYF.

The rearrangement joins TRBV12-5 to TRBJ1-2; 10 bases map to TRBD1. This CDR3 contains 16 residues. CDR1 is LGHNT, CDR2 FRNRAP, per germline. The ends lost 2 bases at V and 2 bases at J; junction bases unmatched: 5. The CDR3 sequence: CASGLQRTGGNYGYTF. CDR3 coding DNA: TGTGCTAGTGGTTTGCAACGGACAGGGGGAAACTATGGCTACACCTTC. Supplemented by reference TRBV12-5 and TRBJ1-2, the full variable domain reads DARVTQTPRHKVTEMGQEVTMRCQPILGHNTVFWYRQTMMQGLELLAYFRNRAPLDDSGMPKDRFSAEMPDATLATLKIQPSEPRDSAVYFCASGLQRTGGNYGYTFGSGTRLTVV.

The chain combines TRBV5-1 with TRBJ2-3; maybe TRBD2 (6 bases). Trimming stripped 5 bases from V and 2 bases from J, with 18 bases between. The CDR3 is 16 amino acids. Germline CDR1 and CDR2: SGHRS and YFSETQ. The CDR3 region is CASRQIPGDLTDTQYF. The DNA for the CDR3 is TGCGCCAGCAGGCAGATTCCGGGGGACCTCACAGATACGCAGTATTTT. Full variable domain (outside the CDR3, taken from reference TRBV5-1 and TRBJ2-3): KAGVTQTPRYLIKTRGQQVTLSCSPISGHRSVSWYQQTPGQGLQFLFEYFSETQRNKGNFPGRFSGRQFSNSRSEMNVSTLELGDSALYLCASRQIPGDLTDTQYFGPGTRLTVL.

With regard to this clone: Different DNA sequences within this sample yield the same CDR3. This chain links TRBV18 with TRBJ2-7, with 7 bases that match TRBD1. This CDR3 contains 14 residues. Germline V lookup: CDR1 KGHSH, CDR2 LQKENI. Trimming took 1 base from V and 3 from J; bases not matched to a gene: 3. Written as DNA, the CDR3 is TGTGCCAGCTCACCACGGCAGGGGGTCTACGAGCAGTACTTC. The encoded protein is CASSPRQGVYEQYF.

The chain carries TRBV27 and TRBJ1-3; 7 bases fit TRBD1. The CDR3 is made up of 13 amino acids. V gave up 4 bases and J gave up 7 bases; unmatched junction bases: 4. The germline gives CDR1 MNHEY, CDR2 SMNVEV (reference sequence). For the CDR3, the DNA is TGTGCCAGCAGTTCAGGACAGGCGAACACCATATATTTT. Encoded protein: CASSSGQANTIYF.

The chain joins TRBV5-1 to TRBJ1-3; D is uncertain. CDR1 is SGHRS and CDR2 is YFSETQ in the germline V gene. Trimming cost V 0 bases and J 2 bases, with 6 bases left between them. The CDR3 length is 14 residues. Here the CDR3 DNA reads TGCGCCAGCAGCTTGGCGGGAACTGGAAACACCATATATTTT. Translation: CASSLAGTGNTIYF. The full variable domain, with the rest looked up from reference TRBV5-1 and TRBJ1-3, is KAGVTQTPRYLIKTRGQQVTLSCSPISGHRSVSWYQQTPGQGLQFLFEYFSETQRNKGNFPGRFSGRQFSNSRSEMNVSTLELGDSALYLCASSLAGTGNTIYFGEGSWLTVV.

The chain uses TRBV6-6 and TRBJ2-3, with a possible D match to TRBD1 (6 bases). CDR1 is MNHNY, CDR2 SVGAGI, per germline (reference sequence). The CDR3 consists of 14 residues. V was cut by 6 bases and J by 3 bases, with 13 bases left in between. CDR3 amino acids: CASSPGQYTDTQYF. As DNA, the CDR3 is TGTGCCAGCAGCCCCGGACAGTATACAGATACGCAGTATTTT.

This chain joins TRBV10-3 and TRBJ2-7; D perhaps matches TRBD1 (6 bases). The V end lost 6 bases, the J end lost 0 bases, and 9 bases lay between the germline ends. This CDR3 contains 13 residues. CDR1 and CDR2 (germline): ENHRY, SYGVKD. CDR3 sequence (DNA): TGTGCCATCAGGGGGGACAACTCCTACGAGCAGTACTTC. Amino acid sequence: CAIRGDNSYEQYF.

This clone was observed a single time. The V call is TRBV6-5, the J call TRBJ1-3; 8 nucleotides agree with TRBD1. V dropped 6 bases and J dropped 2; count of bases not matched to a gene: 6. Germline CDR1 is MNHEY and CDR2 is SVGAGI. This CDR3 spans 15 amino acids. The CDR3 is CASSAGGAAGNTIYF. In DNA, the CDR3 is TGTGCCAGCAGCGCAGGGGGCGCGGCTGGAAACACCATATATTTT.

This rearrangement joins TRBV19 to TRBJ2-7; TRBD1 agrees at 7 bases. V trimming: 3 bases; J trimming: 6 bases; junction bases outside the gene matches: 2. Germline CDR1 is LNHDA and CDR2 is SQIVND (reference sequence). CDR3 size: 12 residues. CDR3 sequence (DNA): TGTGCCAGTAGTATTTGGGACAGCGAGCAGTACTTC. Translating gives CASSIWDSEQYF.